This TCR beta chain originates from a study of T cell responses to AZD1222 COVID-19 vaccine. About this clone: Its antigen is unidentified.

V trimming: 4 bases; J trimming: 5 bases; junction bases outside the gene matches: 6. In germline, CDR1 is GTSNPN, CDR2 SVGIG (reference sequence). CDR3 length: 13 amino acids. The method was immunoSEQ multiplex PCR; TCRdb's version includes in-frame clones alone and lacks a portion of them. The sample has some 110,000 clones, about 87% seen once. Findings and caveats of the study: There were mostly white British donors and more females than males, and clonal diversity was possibly underestimated.

The sequence derives from an adult in good health. This specimen was peripheral blood, taken on day 0 of AZD1222 vaccination. The gene calls are TRBV30 and TRBJ2-7, with 9 bases matching TRBD2. As DNA, the CDR3 is TGTGCCTGGAACGGCGGGAGGGGGAACGAGCAGTACTTC. This encodes CAWNGGRGNEQYF.